One and the same sample provided the 22 T cell receptor beta chains below, sequenced in a study of beta chain features in type 1 diabetes. The authors reverse transcribed all of the isolated RNA, so sequencing captured expressed TCRB transcripts. Measured with immunoSEQ multiplex PCR; TCRdb has only the in-frame clones, and not every one. The sample yields about 150,000 clones, about 8.5% seen once. Sequenced material: central memory CD4+ T cells from blood. The receptors were gathered from a man in his late teens or twenties in good health.

V and J are TRBV11-2 and TRBJ2-2; D is perhaps TRBD2 (5 bases). Germline V CDR1 and CDR2: SGHAT, FQNNGV. The germline V and J ends were trimmed by 1 base and 5 bases, with 8 bases remaining between them. The CDR3 sequence is 14 residues long. The CDR3 reads CASSLGRGTGELFF. CDR3 in DNA: TGTGCCAGCAGCTTAGGTCGGGGAACCGGGGAGCTGTTTTTT.

The chain carries TRBV6-5 and TRBJ2-1; 10 positions agree with TRBD1. CDR1 MNHEY and CDR2 SVGAGI come from the germline V gene. The V segment lost 0 bases and the J segment 7 bases; nucleotides outside the gene matches: 6. The CDR3 contains 16 residues. In nucleotides, the CDR3 is TGTGCCAGCAGTTACTCGTTTTGGGGACAGGGGAATGAGCAGTTCTTC. This translates into CASSYSFWGQGNEQFF.

This clone appeared a few times. V gene TRBV5-1 combines with J gene TRBJ2-2; TRBD1 aligns across 9 bases. In germline, CDR1 is SGHRS, CDR2 YFSETQ. J lost 2 bases, V lost 3 bases, and 2 bases had no gene match. CDR3 length equals 15 residues. The CDR3 region has the DNA TGCGCCAGCAGCTGGACAGGGGCCAACACCGGGGAGCTGTTTTTT. Encoded protein: CASSWTGANTGELFF.

In this sample, this clone turned up many times. The V and J genes are TRBV7-2 and TRBJ2-4; 7 nucleotides match TRBD2. Germline V CDR1 and CDR2: SGHTA, FQGNSA. V lost 4 bases, J lost 0 bases, and 9 bases stayed unmatched. The CDR3 consists of 17 residues. The CDR3 loop reads CASSSALGGAAKNIQYF. For the CDR3, the DNA is TGTGCCAGCAGCTCCGCCCTGGGAGGGGCAGCCAAAAACATTCAGTACTTC.

The rearrangement links TRBV28 to TRBJ1-2; D remains unclear. The length of the CDR3 is 15 residues. The V and J ends lost 1 base and 8 bases respectively, with 17 bases between them. Germline V gene sequence: CDR1 MDHEN, CDR2 SYDVKM. CDR3 in amino acids: CASSLFLFLGAGYTF. DNA of the CDR3: TGTGCCAGCAGTTTATTTTTGTTTCTGGGAGCCGGCTACACCTTC.

This clone turned up a few times. The chain has TRBV19 and TRBJ1-1; D call uncertain. This CDR3 has 13 amino acids. Trimming pared 4 bases from V and 1 base from J, leaving 7 bases between. Germline V gene lookup returns CDR1 LNHDA and CDR2 SQIVND (reference sequence). CDR3 nucleotide sequence: TGTGCCAGTAGTACAGTTTGGAACACTGAAGCTTTCTTT. This gives the protein CASSTVWNTEAFF.

This clone was seen ten or more times. CDR3 bases: TGCAGCGTTGGTACTAGCGTAGGCACAGATACGCAGTATTTT. Encoded protein: CSVGTSVGTDTQYF. V usage is TRBV29-1 and J usage is TRBJ2-3; 7 bases are a match to TRBD2. Germline CDR1 is SQVTM and CDR2 is ANQGSEA. This CDR3 is built from 14 residues. The V segment lost 4 bases and the J segment 1 base; nucleotides outside the gene matches: 5.

This clone has only a few counts. The rearrangement links TRBV18 to TRBJ2-1; 7 bases align to TRBD2. The V gene end was trimmed by 3 bases and the J gene end by 7 bases; junction bases not matched to a gene: 6. CDR1 KGHSH and CDR2 LQKENI come from the germline V gene. This CDR3 is built from 14 residues. The CDR3 DNA sequence: TGTGCCAGCTCACCCCAACGGGGGGAGAATGAGCAGTTCTTC. It yields the protein CASSPQRGENEQFF.

This clone was picked up many times. The chain has TRBV30 and TRBJ1-5, with D unclear. V was pared by 2 bases and J by 3 bases, with 5 bases between. Germline V gene data show CDR1 as GTSNPN and CDR2 as SVGIG (reference sequence). The CDR3 runs to 12 residues. CDR3: CAWSNNNQPQHF. In nucleotides, the CDR3 is TGTGCCTGGAGTAACAACAATCAGCCCCAGCATTTT. Using reference TRBV30 and TRBJ1-5 for the parts outside the CDR3, the full variable domain is SQTIHQWPATLVQPVGSPLSLECTVEGTSNPNLYWYRQAAGRGLQLLFYSVGIGQISSEVPQNLSASRPQDRQFILSSKKLLLSDSGFYLCAWSNNNQPQHFGDGTRLSIL.

The chain uses TRBV7-2 and TRBJ2-7; 10 nucleotides line up with TRBD2. The V gene end was trimmed by 1 base and the J gene end by 6 bases; junction bases not matched to a gene: 9. This CDR3 is built from 16 residues. Germline values: CDR1 SGHTA, CDR2 FQGNSA. Written as DNA, the CDR3 is TGTGCCAGCAGCTTAGGTTTCGGGACTAGCGAGGGCGAGCAGTACTTC. Its translation: CASSLGFGTSEGEQYF.

The chain uses TRBV30 and TRBJ2-2, with TRBD1 identical over 8 bases. V lost 6 bases, J lost 1 base, and 10 bases stayed unmatched. The CDR3 has 16 amino acids. CDR1 is GTSNPN, CDR2 SVGIG, per germline (reference sequence). As DNA, the CDR3 is TGTGCCTGCAGGCCCGCACAGGGGGGGAACACCGGGGAGCTGTTTTTT. Its translation: CACRPAQGGNTGELFF.

For this clone: The germline gene is not matched at one end of the junction; a read error may be the cause. This sequence joins TRBV7-7 and TRBJ2-5, with 7 bases that match TRBD1. This CDR3 has 14 residues. Germline loops: CDR1 SSHAT, CDR2 FNYEAQ (reference sequence). The CDR3, as DNA: TGTGCTAGCAGCCCGGGACAGCACCAAGAGACCCAGTACTTC. Translation gives CASSPGQHQETQYF. The full variable domain, in which reference TRBV7-7 and TRBJ2-5 provide the parts outside the CDR3, is GAGVSQSPRYKVTKRGQDVTLRCDPISSHATLYWYQQALGQGPEFLTYFNYEAQPDKSGLPSDRFSAERPEGSISTLTIQRTEQRDSAMYRCASSPGQHQETQYFGPGTRLLVL.

The chain has TRBV5-4 and TRBJ2-1; D gene uncertain. The CDR3 loop spans 15 amino acids. In germline, CDR1 is SGHNT, CDR2 YYREEE (reference sequence). Trimming took 1 base from V and 0 from J, leaving 8 bases between them. Here the CDR3 DNA reads TGTGCCAGCAGCTTGTCTGTCAGCTCCTACAATGAGCAGTTCTTC. Its protein is CASSLSVSSYNEQFF.

In its sample, this clone was seen a few times. The chain couples TRBV29-1 to TRBJ2-1; 10 bases match TRBD2. The CDR3 has 14 amino acids. Germline assignment: CDR1 SQVTM and CDR2 ANQGSEA. With V trimmed by 5 bases and J by 6 bases, 7 bases remained unmatched. The CDR3 bases are TGCAGCGTTTCTTCTAGCGGGGGTTTCAATGAGCAGTTCTTC. Amino acid sequence: CSVSSSGGFNEQFF.

This rearrangement joins TRBV4-2 to TRBJ2-6; the D gene is possibly TRBD1 (6 bases). V lost 5 bases to trimming and J lost 0 bases, with 17 bases between them. The CDR3 contains 18 residues. Per the germline V gene, CDR1 is LGHNA and CDR2 is YNFKEQ. The CDR3, as DNA: TGTGCCAGCAGCTTGGAAGGCAGGGGCAACTCTGGGGCCAACGTCCTGACTTTC. Its protein product is CASSLEGRGNSGANVLTF.

This clone occurred a few times. This chain uses TRBV10-3 with TRBJ2-5; possibly TRBD1 for D (5 bases). The CDR3 is 13 amino acids. V gave up 3 bases and J gave up 7 bases, with 12 bases separating them. CDR1 is ENHRY and CDR2 is SYGVKD in the germline V gene. The CDR3 sequence: CAISDRDPGTQYF. DNA of the CDR3: TGTGCCATCAGTGACAGGGATCCGGGGACCCAGTACTTC.

The J gene is TRBJ1-1, the V gene TRBV30, with a weak D call TRBD1 (5 bases). Germline loops: CDR1 GTSNPN, CDR2 SVGIG (reference sequence). V lost 6 bases and J 5 bases, leaving 19 bases between the germline ends. This CDR3 region has 14 residues. The CDR3 spells CACLPPQGGTEAFF. The DNA for the CDR3 is TGTGCCTGCCTCCCGCCCCAGGGTGGAACTGAAGCTTTCTTT.

This clone was counted a few times. The rearrangement links TRBV30 to TRBJ2-7; weak D call: TRBD2 (5 bases). CDR1 and CDR2 (germline): GTSNPN, SVGIG (reference sequence). V lost 2 bases and J 2 bases, leaving 7 bases between the germline ends. This CDR3 is built from 12 residues. The CDR3 protein is CAWSPTTYEQYF. CDR3 DNA sequence: TGTGCCTGGAGTCCGACTACCTACGAGCAGTACTTC.

There are a few counts of this clone. The chain carries TRBV6-5 and TRBJ2-1; 9 bases align to TRBD2. The CDR3 totals 15 residues. The trim removed 2 bases at V and 6 bases at J, leaving 5 bases unmatched. CDR1 MNHEY and CDR2 SVGAGI come from the germline V gene. CDR3 loop: CASSYRLAGLNEQFF. The CDR3 DNA reads as TGTGCCAGCAGTTACCGGCTAGCGGGACTCAATGAGCAGTTCTTC.

This clone was seen a few times. The chain combines TRBV28 with TRBJ1-2; D gene ambiguous. Trimming removed 6 bases at V and 4 bases at J, with 15 bases between. Germline CDR1 MDHEN, CDR2 SYDVKM. The CDR3 consists of 14 residues. CDR3 DNA: TGTGCCAGCAGCCCTGGCGGGCGAGGCTATGGCTACACCTTC. Protein sequence: CASSPGGRGYGYTF.

The rearrangement uses TRBV2 and TRBJ1-2; D not resolved. Germline CDR1 SNHLY, CDR2 FYNNEI. The CDR3 consists of 14 residues. The V gene lost 0 bases and the J gene lost 5 bases, with 10 bases spanning the gap. The CDR3: CASSEAPGRYGYTF. The CDR3 DNA follows: TGTGCCAGCAGTGAAGCTCCGGGGAGATATGGCTACACCTTC.

CDR3 nucleotides: TGCGCCAGCAGCTCCCCGGGAGGGCTACACACCGGGGAGCTGTTTTTT. Amino acid sequence: CASSSPGGLHTGELFF. J is TRBJ2-2 and V is TRBV5-1, with 8 bases identical to TRBD2. V was pared by 3 bases and J by 3 bases, with 7 bases of the junction left unmatched. CDR1 is SGHRS and CDR2 is YFSETQ in the germline V gene. The CDR3 loop spans 16 amino acids.